This T cell receptor beta chain emerged from a study of OX40 agonist ivuxolimab in advanced cancers. V dropped 4 bases and J dropped 4 bases, with 8 bases sitting between them. CDR3 length equals 12 residues. Per the germline V gene, CDR1 is SNHLY and CDR2 is FYNNEI. Sequencing used immunoSEQ multiplex PCR; TCRdb keeps in-frame clones, though not all of them. The table includes around 84,000 clones, 85% to 95% detected once. The sequence was collected from an adult with an advanced solid tumor such as melanoma, head and neck, liver or kidney cancer. The sequencing here drew on CD4+ or CD8+ T cells sorted from blood, taken in a trial of the OX40 agonist ivuxolimab. The chain carries TRBV2 and TRBJ2-7; D call uncertain. The CDR3: CASSVSSYEQYF. In DNA form, the CDR3 reads TGTGCCAGCAGTGTGTCTTCTTACGAGCAGTACTTC.